The clone carrying this T cell receptor beta chain came up a few times. Its antigen remains unidentified. These data belong to a study of post-analysis software for immune sequencing data. Incorporated into the TCR beta cDNA libraries were unique molecular identifiers, which served to reduce PCR and sequencing biases. TCRdb redid the calling of the PCR reads with MiXCR, one entry per CDR3 protein. Among approximately 250,000 distinct CDR3 sequences, less than 40% were seen once, and the ten largest hold around 4.7%. The germline V gene encodes CDR1 KGHSH and CDR2 LQKENI. V was shortened by 0 bases and J by 3 bases, with 12 bases between the two germline ends. CDR3 length: 16 amino acids. Regarding the study as a whole: TRBV5-6, TRBV5-1 and TRBV20-1 belonged to a set of roughly five TRBV segments that were more frequent in patients than controls. Co-batched samples clustered tightly together by F measure. Compared with controls, patients showed significantly lower normalized Chao1 diversity.

This receptor was identified in a girl aged 5 to 17 with multiple sclerosis. The sample consisted of blood. The gene calls are TRBV18 and TRBJ1-5, with a weak D call TRBD1 (5 bases). The CDR3 sequence: CASSPPGQAINQPQHF. CDR3 bases: TGTGCCAGCTCACCACCGGGGCAAGCCATCAATCAGCCCCAGCATTTT.